These 2 T cell receptor beta chains came from one sample sequenced in a study of blood T cell repertoires in COVID-19. Clones were sequenced by immunoSEQ multiplex PCR, and TCRdb holds only the in-frame ones, with some missing. Here the sample spans approximately 150,000 clones, 84% being singletons. Sequencing used peripheral blood. These receptors were obtained from a man aged 30 to 39 with COVID-19, enrolled during active disease.

The chain couples TRBV7-6 to TRBJ1-3, with D possibly being TRBD1 (6 bases). This CDR3 comprises 16 residues. CDR1 and CDR2 (germline): SGHVS, FNYEAQ. V was clipped by 4 bases and J by 4 bases, with 17 bases between them. DNA for the CDR3: TGTGCCAGCAGCTCGGTTGCGGGGGCCAGGGGAAACACCATATATTTT. Protein: CASSSVAGARGNTIYF.

The rearrangement links TRBV19 to TRBJ1-5, with no clear D. This CDR3 is built from 14 residues. Trimming cost V 3 bases and J 4 bases, with 10 bases left between them. Germline values: CDR1 LNHDA, CDR2 SQIVND (reference sequence). Here the CDR3 reads CASSMRAVNQPQHF. The CDR3 region has the DNA TGTGCCAGTAGTATGAGGGCGGTTAATCAGCCCCAGCATTTT. The entire variable domain, with the rest obtained from reference TRBV19 and TRBJ1-5, is as follows: DGGITQSPKYLFRKEGQNVTLSCEQNLNHDAMYWYRQDPGQGLRLIYYSQIVNDFQKGDIAEGYSVSREKKESFPLTVTSAQKNPTAFYLCASSMRAVNQPQHFGDGTRLSIL.